What follows are 20 T cell receptor beta chains derived from one specimen sequenced in a study of blood T cell repertoires in COVID-19. Libraries were prepared by immunoSEQ multiplex PCR; TCRdb keeps only in-frame clonotypes and omits some of them. The sample has approximately 250,000 clones, approximately 86% seen once; the top ten hold about 8.6%. Sequences were obtained from peripheral blood. The origin of the receptors is a man aged 35 to 55 with active or convalescent COVID-19.

V usage is TRBV7-8 and J usage is TRBJ2-5, with 10 bases identical to TRBD2. The V and J ends lost 5 bases and 1 base, in that order; junction bases with no gene match: 10. Germline V gene sequence: CDR1 SGHVS, CDR2 FQNEAQ. The CDR3 covers 17 residues. CDR3: CASSPRELAGFQETQYF. CDR3 bases: TGTGCCAGCAGCCCCCGGGAACTAGCGGGATTCCAAGAGACCCAGTACTTC.

The chain joins TRBV10-2 to TRBJ2-1; 9 nucleotides agree with TRBD2. Germline CDR1 and CDR2: WSHSY and SAAADI. Unmatched junction bases numbered 13, after V lost 4 bases and J lost 9 bases. The CDR3 is 16 amino acids. This chain's CDR3 is CASSGPKVAGVGEQFF. The DNA of the CDR3 is TGCGCCAGCAGTGGCCCAAAAGTAGCGGGGGTCGGTGAGCAGTTCTTC.

The chain combines TRBV5-6 with TRBJ2-7; 8 bases match TRBD2. V lost 3 bases, J lost 6 bases, and 11 bases stayed unmatched. Germline V gives CDR1 SGHDT, CDR2 YYEEEE. The CDR3 loop spans 15 amino acids. CDR3 sequence (DNA): TGTGCCAGCAGCTCGGACGGGAGGGTGGGCGCCGAGCAGTACTTC. It codes for CASSSDGRVGAEQYF.

The V gene is TRBV12-3 or TRBV12-4, the J gene TRBJ1-2; TRBD1 might be the D (6 bases). The CDR3 has 13 amino acids. Between the trimmed V and J ends, which lost 5 bases and 8 bases, there was a span of 15 bases. The chain's CDR3 is CASSIPSRGGYTF. DNA for the CDR3: TGTGCCAGCAGTATCCCGAGCAGGGGAGGCTACACCTTC.

As regards this clone: One end of the junction is discordant with germline, which a read error may explain. The chain combines TRBV7-7 with TRBJ2-2, with D possibly matching TRBD1 (6 bases). Germline V gene sequence: CDR1 SSHAT, CDR2 FNYEAQ (reference sequence). CDR3 length: 15 amino acids. The CDR3 sequence is CASSLGGVGTGELFF. The CDR3 bases are TGTGCTAGCAGCTTAGGGGGAGTTGGTACCGGGGAGCTGTTTTTT.

This chain joins TRBV10-2 and TRBJ1-1, with a possible D match to TRBD1 (5 bases). Per the germline V gene, CDR1 is WSHSY and CDR2 is SAAADI. Deletions cut 2 bases from V and 0 bases from J, with 10 bases between. The CDR3 has 15 amino acids. The CDR3 is CASSEMRGVNTEAFF. CDR3 nucleotides: TGCGCCAGCAGTGAGATGCGGGGGGTGAACACTGAAGCTTTCTTT.

This clone was counted between two and nine times. The chain links TRBV6-5 to TRBJ1-5; D call uncertain. The CDR3 has 12 amino acids. V lost 5 bases and J lost 10, with 12 bases in between. CDR1 is MNHEY, CDR2 SVGAGI, per germline. Written as DNA, the CDR3 is TGTGCCAGCAGTACCCTCGGCGGACCCCAGCATTTT. It specifies CASSTLGGPQHF.

The gene calls are TRBV30 and TRBJ2-5; possible D gene TRBD2, 6 bases. Trimming removed 2 bases at V and 4 bases at J, with 8 bases between. Germline V CDR1 and CDR2: GTSNPN, SVGIG (reference sequence). This CDR3 has 12 residues. The CDR3 DNA reads TGTGCCTGGAGTTACGGGGGAGAGACCCAGTACTTC. Its translation is CAWSYGGETQYF.

The chain is built from TRBV6-5 and TRBJ1-2, with 8 bases lining up with TRBD1. The CDR3 covers 15 residues. Trimming took 0 bases from V and 7 from J; bases not matched to a gene: 7. CDR1 is MNHEY, CDR2 SVGAGI, per germline. Written as DNA, the CDR3 is TGTGCCAGCAGTTACTCGCACAGGGGGAAGTCTGGCTACACCTTC. Translating gives CASSYSHRGKSGYTF.

The J gene is TRBJ2-5, the V gene TRBV5-1; TRBD1 matches at 9 bases. Germline V gene data show CDR1 as SGHRS and CDR2 as YFSETQ. J was trimmed by 4 bases and V by 0 bases; bases with no gene match: 7. The CDR3 is 16 amino acids. The CDR3 loop reads CASSLATGGGLETQYF. CDR3 sequence (DNA): TGCGCCAGCAGCTTGGCGACAGGGGGTGGGCTAGAGACCCAGTACTTC. The whole variable domain, filled in from reference TRBV5-1 and TRBJ2-5, reads KAGVTQTPRYLIKTRGQQVTLSCSPISGHRSVSWYQQTPGQGLQFLFEYFSETQRNKGNFPGRFSGRQFSNSRSEMNVSTLELGDSALYLCASSLATGGGLETQYFGPGTRLLVL.

The chain combines TRBV28 with TRBJ1-1; 7 nucleotides agree with TRBD1. V lost 6 bases to trimming and J lost 7 bases; unmatched junction nucleotides: 8. The CDR3 extends over 13 amino acids. Germline V gene lookup returns CDR1 MDHEN and CDR2 SYDVKM. The CDR3 spells CASSLGTALEAFF. The CDR3 region has the DNA TGTGCCAGCAGCCTCGGGACAGCCCTTGAAGCTTTCTTT.

This clone showed up just once. The V call is TRBV14, the J call TRBJ1-1; the match to TRBD1 covers 9 bases. CDR3 size: 14 residues. Germline loops: CDR1 SGHDN, CDR2 FVKESK. J lost 11 bases, V lost 2 bases, and 9 bases had no gene match. The CDR3 DNA follows: TGTGCCAGCAGCCAAACGGGACAGGGTGGATCGGCTTTCTTT. This translates into CASSQTGQGGSAFF.

The chain combines TRBV29-1 with TRBJ2-1; 11 nucleotides match TRBD2. The germline gives CDR1 SQVTM, CDR2 ANQGSEA. V shed 3 bases and J 7 bases; nucleotides not matched to a gene: 11. This CDR3 contains 16 residues. The CDR3, as DNA: TGCAGCGTTGAGATAGCGGGAGGGCGGTTTAGTAATGAGCAGTTCTTC. Its protein is CSVEIAGGRFSNEQFF.

The rearrangement links TRBV3-1 (or the pseudogene TRBV3-2) to TRBJ1-1, with 10 bases that match TRBD1. The CDR3 consists of 14 residues. CDR1 is LGHDT and CDR2 is YNNKEL in the germline V gene (reference sequence). V lost 4 bases to trimming and J lost 7 bases; unmatched junction nucleotides: 6. Here the CDR3 reads CASSPGTGEDEAFF. CDR3 in DNA: TGTGCCAGCAGCCCTGGGACAGGGGAGGATGAAGCTTTCTTT.

This chain joins TRBV5-4 and TRBJ2-7, with D perhaps TRBD2 (5 bases). This CDR3 has 14 amino acids. V lost 4 bases and J lost 5, with 16 bases in between. Germline CDR1 reads SGHNT; CDR2 reads YYREEE (reference sequence). This CDR3 reads CASSAGRAGHEQYF. The DNA for the CDR3 is TGTGCCAGCAGCGCAGGTAGGGCGGGCCACGAGCAGTACTTC.

CDR3 sequence reads: CASSSRDRRNTEAFF. Here the CDR3 DNA reads TGTGCCAGCAGCTCTCGGGACAGAAGGAACACTGAAGCTTTCTTT. The genes are TRBV7-8 and TRBJ1-1, with TRBD1 identical over 7 bases. Germline V gene sequence: CDR1 SGHVS, CDR2 FQNEAQ. V was pared by 4 bases and J by 1 base, with 6 bases of the junction left unmatched. This CDR3 region has 15 residues.

This clone was seen more than once but under ten times. The chain recombines TRBV27 with TRBJ1-2; the match to TRBD1 covers 8 bases. CDR3 length: 16 residues. Germline V lookup: CDR1 MNHEY, CDR2 SMNVEV (reference sequence). Trimming removed 4 bases from V and 8 bases from J; junction bases left unmatched: 15. In nucleotides, the CDR3 is TGTGCCAGCAGTTACTCGGACAGGGCACCAAACGGAGGCTACACCTTC. Amino acids: CASSYSDRAPNGGYTF.

V usage is TRBV7-6 and J usage is TRBJ1-5; possible D gene TRBD1, 6 bases. The V and J ends lost 11 bases and 3 bases respectively, with 17 bases between them. Germline CDR1 is SGHVS and CDR2 is FNYEAQ. The CDR3 length is 14 residues. The CDR3, as DNA: TGTGCCTCCGGAAGAGGGGGTAACAATCAGCCCCAGCATTTT. Amino acid sequence: CASGRGGNNQPQHF.

The V and J genes are TRBV14 and TRBJ1-5; 7 nucleotides line up with TRBD1. The junction had 4 bases not matched to a gene; V was cut back by 1 base and J by 4 bases. The CDR3 extends over 15 amino acids. Per the germline V gene, CDR1 is SGHDN and CDR2 is FVKESK. This CDR3 reads CASSQGPGQNQPQHF. CDR3 DNA sequence: TGTGCCAGCAGCCAAGGACCGGGACAGAATCAGCCCCAGCATTTT.

The chain has TRBV24-1 and TRBJ2-7, with TRBD1 matching over 10 bases. The CDR3 has 15 amino acids. The germline gives CDR1 KGHDR, CDR2 SFDVKD. J gave up 2 bases and V 4 bases, and 4 bases lay outside the gene matches. The CDR3 region has the DNA TGTGCCACCAGTGAGCGGACAGGGGGGACCTACGAGCAGTACTTC. Its translation is CATSERTGGTYEQYF.